These 24 T cell receptor beta chains originate from one sample sequenced in a study of T-cell reconstitution after alpha-beta-depleted transplantation in children (dated by TCRdb to the mid-2010s). The sample's treatment or condition label is to be understood as: allogeneic hematopoietic cell transplantation with graft depleted of TCRalphabeta T cells and CD19 B cells. Library generation was performed with PCR. Data came from an Illumina HiSeq 2500. Molecular barcoding was employed in the preparation of TCR libraries, with unique molecular identifiers being used to normalize TCRbeta repertoire quantification. The public reads were reanalyzed by TCRdb: fastp trimming at Q25, MiXCR alignment, in-frame beta chains only. Every CDR3 protein is listed once, alongside the most common genes and DNA of its rows. This sample has under 850,000 distinct CDR3 sequences in its table, and about 12% of those were observed once. The ten biggest clones cover around 0.8% of the sample.

The source material was PBMCs, sampled before TCRalphabeta/CD19-depleted stem cell transplant. These receptors came from a girl aged 2 to 10 with congenital amegakaryocytic thrombocytopenia, due to receive a stem cell transplant.

This clonotype was recorded at least ten times. Germline and junction disagree at one end, which may indicate a read error. The gene calls are TRBV28 and TRBJ2-3; D remains ambiguous. The CDR3 covers 12 residues. The V gene's germline CDR1 is MDHEN and CDR2 SYDVKM. This CDR3 is CASSLTTRKINF. The DNA for the CDR3 is TGTGCCAGCAGTTTAACTACCCGCAAGATAAATTTT.

Many counts were recorded for this clonotype. The CDR3 region has the DNA TGCAGTGCTAGAGGATTTTACGCGAGCACCGGGGAGCTGTTTTTT. Its translation is CSARGFYASTGELFF. The chain carries TRBV20-1 and TRBJ2-2, with no clear D. V dropped 1 base and J dropped 4 bases, with 13 bases sitting between them. The CDR3 consists of 15 residues. Germline CDR1 reads DFQATT; CDR2 reads SNEGSKA (reference sequence).

As for this clonotype: This may be a read error: a much more frequent sequence differs by one nucleotide. DNA of the CDR3: TGTGCCAGCAGTTTCAGGCAACGGGGCGACACCTTC. This translates into CASSFRQRGDTF. The V gene is TRBV12-3 or TRBV12-4, the J gene TRBJ1-2; D is possibly TRBD1 (5 bases). Trimming stripped 3 bases from V and 12 bases from J, with 14 bases between. The CDR3 is 12 amino acids.

This clonotype was picked up many times. V and J are TRBV28 and TRBJ1-5; D uncertain. Germline CDR1 and CDR2: MDHEN and SYDVKM. There are 14 residues in the CDR3. V was cut by 7 bases and J by 0 bases, with 10 bases left in between. The CDR3 coding sequence is TGTGCCAGCAAACTCGATTATAGCAATCAGCCCCAGCATTTT. It encodes CASKLDYSNQPQHF.

This clonotype was counted at least ten times. This chain links TRBV20-1 with TRBJ2-3; possible D gene TRBD2, 6 bases. Trimming removed 5 bases at V and 1 base at J, with 13 bases between. Germline CDR1 reads DFQATT; CDR2 reads SNEGSKA (reference sequence). This CDR3 has 14 amino acids. This CDR3 is CSARMAGRTDTQYF. CDR3 DNA: TGCAGTGCTCGGATGGCGGGACGCACAGATACGCAGTATTTT.

To note about this clonotype: This may stem from a read error, because a much larger clone lies one nucleotide away. J is TRBJ2-7 and V is TRBV20-1, with D unclear. This CDR3 has 14 residues. Germline loops: CDR1 DFQATT, CDR2 SNEGSKA (reference sequence). V lost 3 bases to trimming and J lost 7 bases, with 19 bases between them. The CDR3 loop is CSASESGPSREQYF. The CDR3 DNA follows: TGCAGTGCTAGCGAGTCCGGGCCCTCTAGGGAGCAGTACTTC.

The genes are TRBV7-3 and TRBJ2-1, with D maybe TRBD2 (6 bases). The V end lost 3 bases, the J end lost 2 bases, and 14 bases lay between the germline ends. Germline CDR1 reads SGHTA; CDR2 reads FQGTGA. The CDR3 sequence is 16 residues long. The CDR3 protein is CASSLSGAGTYNEQFF. CDR3 nucleotides: TGTGCCAGCAGCTTGTCGGGAGCTGGAACCTACAATGAGCAGTTCTTC.

The chain uses TRBV4-2 and TRBJ1-2; maybe TRBD1 (5 bases). The V gene's germline CDR1 is LGHNA and CDR2 YNFKEQ. The CDR3 is 15 residues long. With 1 base removed from V and 0 bases from J, the gap between germline ends came to 9 bases. CDR3 in amino acids: CASSQGGFSNYGYTF. As DNA, the CDR3 is TGTGCCAGCAGCCAAGGGGGGTTCTCTAACTATGGCTACACCTTC.

This clonotype was counted between two and nine times. The chain has TRBV5-1 and TRBJ2-1; 11 nucleotides agree with TRBD2. Looked up from germline, CDR1 is SGHRS and CDR2 is YFSETQ. The CDR3 runs 16 residues. V trimming: 4 bases; J trimming: 13 bases; junction bases outside the gene matches: 16. The DNA of the CDR3 is TGCGCCAGCAGCCCGTCCGGGACTAGCGGCGGCAAGGAACAGTTCTTC. Translated, it gives CASSPSGTSGGKEQFF.

At least ten counts were recorded for this clonotype. The V and J genes are TRBV20-1 and TRBJ2-5; D unclear. Germline CDR1 DFQATT, CDR2 SNEGSKA (reference sequence). This CDR3 comprises 14 residues. V was trimmed by 3 bases and J by 2 bases, leaving 13 bases between them. CDR3 protein: CSARAAPLQETQYF. CDR3 nucleotides: TGCAGTGCTAGGGCCGCACCTTTACAAGAGACCCAGTACTTC.

This clonotype was detected only a few times. The CDR3 loop reads CASSPFWNTGELFF. Here the CDR3 DNA reads TGTGCCAGCAGCCCGTTCTGGAACACCGGGGAGCTGTTTTTT. This chain uses TRBV3-1 with TRBJ2-2; D is unclear. Germline lookup yields CDR1 LGHDT and CDR2 YNNKEL (reference sequence). The CDR3 spans 14 residues. With 4 bases removed from V and 1 base from J, the gap between germline ends came to 7 bases.

This clonotype was recorded a few times. The chain couples TRBV20-1 to TRBJ1-2; no firm D call. Trimming removed 0 bases from V and 6 bases from J, with 14 bases in between. Germline CDR1 DFQATT, CDR2 SNEGSKA (reference sequence). The CDR3 runs 14 residues. Here the CDR3 reads CSARDRSGPDGYTF. The CDR3 nucleotides are TGCAGTGCTAGAGACCGATCAGGCCCTGATGGCTACACCTTC.

This clonotype has a count of ten or more. The J gene is TRBJ1-5, the V gene TRBV7-8; TRBD1 aligns across 7 bases. The CDR3 runs to 16 residues. CDR1 SGHVS and CDR2 FQNEAQ come from the germline V gene. J lost 6 bases, V lost 2 bases, and 10 bases had no gene match. CDR3 DNA: TGTGCCAGCAGCTTAAGTACAGGGGTAGGCTTTCAGCCCCAGCATTTT. Translation gives CASSLSTGVGFQPQHF.

This clonotype has at least ten counts. This chain links TRBV28 with TRBJ2-5, with TRBD2 matching 8 bases. J gave up 3 bases and V 3 bases, and 6 bases lay outside the gene matches. From germline, CDR1 is MDHEN and CDR2 SYDVKM. There are 15 residues in the CDR3. CDR3 amino acids: CASSFRGGEEETQYF. In DNA, the CDR3 is TGTGCCAGCAGTTTTCGGGGGGGCGAGGAAGAGACCCAGTACTTC.

The chain combines TRBV9 with TRBJ2-1; D is possibly TRBD2 (5 bases). The germline V gene has CDR1 SGDLS and CDR2 YYNGEE. CDR3 length equals 17 residues. V lost 4 bases and J 8 bases, leaving 25 bases between the germline ends. CDR3 loop: CASSTGSRTLTVHEQFF. The DNA of the CDR3 is TGTGCCAGCAGCACTGGGAGTAGGACTCTCACAGTGCATGAGCAGTTCTTC. The full variable domain, with the rest looked up from reference TRBV9 and TRBJ2-1, is DSGVTQTPKHLITATGQRVTLRCSPRSGDLSVYWYQQSLDQGLQFLIQYYNGEERAKGNILERFSAQQFPDLHSELNLSSLELGDSALYFCASSTGSRTLTVHEQFFGPGTRLTVL.

The chain recombines TRBV5-1 with TRBJ2-1; the match to TRBD2 covers 7 bases. Germline assignment: CDR1 SGHRS and CDR2 YFSETQ. Trimming cost V 5 bases and J 9 bases; bases outside gene matches: 14. This CDR3 has 15 residues. The chain's CDR3 is CASSPVGGRGGEQFF. In DNA form, the CDR3 reads TGCGCCAGCAGTCCCGTGGGCGGGAGAGGTGGTGAGCAGTTCTTC.

In its sample, this clonotype was seen a few times. V and J are TRBV19 and TRBJ1-1; 8 nucleotides line up with TRBD1. Germline V gene lookup returns CDR1 LNHDA and CDR2 SQIVND (reference sequence). J was trimmed by 0 bases and V by 7 bases; bases with no gene match: 7. The CDR3 runs to 15 residues. The CDR3 nucleotides are TGTGCCAGTAAAGGAGACAGGGGAGTGAACACTGAAGCTTTCTTT. This sequence encodes CASKGDRGVNTEAFF. The full variable domain, rest sourced from reference TRBV19 and TRBJ1-1, is DGGITQSPKYLFRKEGQNVTLSCEQNLNHDAMYWYRQDPGQGLRLIYYSQIVNDFQKGDIAEGYSVSREKKESFPLTVTSAQKNPTAFYLCASKGDRGVNTEAFFGQGTRLTVV.

This clonotype was observed a handful of times. The chain is built from TRBV2 and TRBJ2-7; TRBD1 is a possible D gene (5 bases). Germline V CDR1 and CDR2: SNHLY, FYNNEI. The CDR3 runs 14 residues. With 8 bases removed from V and 0 bases from J, the gap between germline ends came to 14 bases. The CDR3 sequence: CASWDSGFSYEQYF. The CDR3 DNA is TGTGCCAGCTGGGATTCAGGGTTCTCCTACGAGCAGTACTTC.

This clonotype was seen many times. The chain is built from TRBV12-3 or TRBV12-4 and TRBJ2-3, with 7 nucleotides matching TRBD2. The ends lost 4 bases at V and 8 bases at J; junction bases unmatched: 9. This CDR3 comprises 14 residues. CDR3 in amino acids: CASSSNSPGGTQYF. The DNA of the CDR3 is TGTGCCAGCAGTTCCAACTCACCGGGGGGTACGCAGTATTTT.

CDR3 DNA: TGTGCCATCAGCCCTGCGACAGCTGGGGCCAACGTCCTGACTTTC. As protein: CAISPATAGANVLTF. This chain connects TRBV10-3 to TRBJ2-6; perhaps TRBD1 as D (5 bases). Trimming took 6 bases from V and 2 from J, leaving 11 bases between them. Looked up from germline, CDR1 is ENHRY and CDR2 is SYGVKD. The CDR3 is 15 amino acids.

There are a few counts of this clonotype. The rearrangement uses TRBV7-8 and TRBJ2-7; D might be TRBD1 or TRBD2, each matching 6 bases. The CDR3 has 16 amino acids. Germline CDR1 SGHVS, CDR2 FQNEAQ. Trimming cost V 1 base and J 1 base, with 14 bases left between them. CDR3 amino acids: CASSLDPEGGSYEQYF. The CDR3 coding sequence is TGTGCCAGCAGCTTAGATCCGGAGGGGGGATCCTACGAGCAGTACTTC.

This clonotype was counted between two and nine times. V is TRBV19 and J is TRBJ2-7; 10 nucleotides agree with TRBD1. V shed 5 bases and J 7 bases; nucleotides not matched to a gene: 11. CDR1 and CDR2 (germline): LNHDA, SQIVND (reference sequence). CDR3 length equals 15 residues. CDR3: CASSEDDRGLLEQYF. The CDR3 DNA sequence: TGTGCCAGTAGTGAGGACGACAGGGGGCTTCTGGAGCAGTACTTC. Variable domain in full (rest from reference TRBV19 and TRBJ2-7): DGGITQSPKYLFRKEGQNVTLSCEQNLNHDAMYWYRQDPGQGLRLIYYSQIVNDFQKGDIAEGYSVSREKKESFPLTVTSAQKNPTAFYLCASSEDDRGLLEQYFGPGTRLTVT.

Concerning this clonotype itself: Since a much larger clone is just one base distant, this may be a read error. The CDR3 sequence: CASSPAEPYYEQYF. The CDR3 region has the DNA TGTGCCAGCAGCCCGGCGGAACCCTACTACGAGCAGTACTTC. This chain links TRBV7-6 with TRBJ2-7, with D unresolved. Germline assignment: CDR1 SGHVS and CDR2 FNYEAQ. The CDR3 length is 14 residues. Trimming shortened V by 5 bases and J by 3 bases, and 14 bases separated the two germline ends. The full variable domain, with the rest looked up from reference TRBV7-6 and TRBJ2-7, is GAGVSQSPRYKVTKRGQDVALRCDPISGHVSLYWYRQALGQGPEFLTYFNYEAQQDKSGLPNDRFSAERPEGSISTLTIQRTEQRDSAMYRCASSPAEPYYEQYFGPGTRLTVT.

This clonotype appeared many times. This chain links TRBV12-3 or TRBV12-4 with TRBJ2-1, with 7 bases aligning to TRBD1. CDR3 length: 12 residues. Losses at the gene ends were 6 bases for V and 8 bases for J; bases not matched to a gene: 4. This CDR3 reads CASRLTGDEQFF. As DNA, the CDR3 is TGTGCCAGCAGGCTTACAGGGGATGAGCAGTTCTTC.